What follows is one T cell receptor (beta chain) and its context. No cognate antigen has been identified for it. Nothing much larger sits one base from this clone, and base qualities are not available. TCRbeta CDR3 regions were amplified from genomic DNA by means of the immunoSEQ Assay, a bias-controlled multiplex PCR. Per the source publication's procedure: Nucleated cell counts per sample were estimated from amplification of reference gene primers within the assay. Sequence reads were collapsed and filtered to measure the absolute abundance of every unique TCRbeta CDR3 rearrangement. Productive Simpson clonality was computed per sample as the square root of Simpson's diversity index over productive rearrangements. This immuneACCESS table, as held by TCRdb, lists in-frame sequences with V and J called but not all clones. Of the missing ones, under half trace to an unresolved V gene in checked studies; the others have no known cause. The V and J calls and the clone size are those of that table, but D and trimming were determined from the DNA. This sample has a few hundred thousand clones in its table, and approximately 88% of those were observed once. Roughly 1.9% of the sample belongs to the ten largest clones.

The CDR3 sequence holds 16 residues, the cysteine and phenylalanine included. Only CDR3 DNA is held: 48 bases, read in frame from base 1. CDR1 and CDR2 are drawn from the germline V gene: MNHNS, SASEGT. Between the V and J ends, shortened by 0 bases and 0 bases respectively, the junction contains 11 bases. This entry belongs to a study of blood T cell repertoires in COVID-19 (dated by TCRdb to 2020 to 2021). Study-level background: The collaborator samples originated in the United States, Italy and Spain and spanned the acute and convalescent phases of COVID-19. A freely available public database, intended as a resource for researchers studying the immune response to SARS-CoV-2, is where the repertoires were released. Samples came from the ongoing ImmuneRACE study (first 160 participants) plus 1,254 subjects from 6 global collaborators. Nearly every sample came with metadata listing a de-identified subject ID, COVID-19 status, age in years and sex. Deeply sampled blood TCRbeta repertoires from subjects exposed to, actively infected with, or recovered from COVID-19 were included in the dataset. The material from the prospective study consisted of cDNA or gDNA derived from T cells, B-cell-depleted T cells, or PBMCs. Where available, HLA class I and class II types were obtained from metadata supplied by the sample provider rather than from assay-based typing. Results and caveats for the whole study, not just this receptor: The amount of clinical and demographic metadata varied by source and participant and was provided uncurated.

In the prospective study, participants were about 18 to 95 years old, resided in about two dozen geographic areas of the United States, and were enrolled through a virtual design. In the prospective study, participants were assigned to cohorts based on the clinical history participants reported in a screening survey and a study questionnaire. ImmuneRACE Cohort 3 recovered participants were defined by two consecutive negative NP/OP PCR tests, healthcare professional clearance, or symptom resolution. Mobile phlebotomists in the prospective study collected whole blood, serum and a nasopharyngeal or oropharyngeal swab from every participant. Participants in the prospective study had the option to provide additional blood draws and questionnaires over a 2-month period. Before DNA extraction, prospective study blood samples were shipped either frozen or at room temperature.

The sequence is built from TRBV6-1 and TRBJ1-2; a confident D gene designation cannot be given. Material for sequencing was PBMCs or T cells enriched from blood (not recorded which). This TCR derives from a woman in her forties who had recovered from COVID-19. The DNA sequence is TGTGCCAGCAGTGAAGCGAGAGGGCGAGCTAACTATGGCTACACCTTC. This sequence encodes CASSEARGRANYGYTF.